This T cell receptor (beta chain) was identified in a study of preoperative IRX-2 immunotherapy in early breast cancer. Trimming took off 3 bases at V and 2 bases at J, with 14 bases between the two ends. Germline V gene sequence: CDR1 LNHDA, CDR2 SQIVND (reference sequence). This CDR3 comprises 16 residues. Treatment defined: preoperative locoregional IRX-2 cytokine immunotherapy. This phase Ib study tested locoregional IRX-2 cytokine immunotherapy given before surgery. Profiled with immunoSEQ multiplex PCR; TCRdb holds only in-frame clones, not every one. This sample has about 28,000 clones, with 70% to 85% found just once.

This material was collected from a patient treated with IRX-2 immunotherapy. The sequence came from a human donor with breast cancer. The gene calls are TRBV19 and TRBJ1-5; D not certain. CDR3 nucleotides: TGTGCCAGTAGTATGAGTCCCCCCACGGGCAATCAGCCCCAGCATTTT. Its translation is CASSMSPPTGNQPQHF. The whole variable domain, remainder taken from reference TRBV19 and TRBJ1-5, is DGGITQSPKYLFRKEGQNVTLSCEQNLNHDAMYWYRQDPGQGLRLIYYSQIVNDFQKGDIAEGYSVSREKKESFPLTVTSAQKNPTAFYLCASSMSPPTGNQPQHFGDGTRLSIL.